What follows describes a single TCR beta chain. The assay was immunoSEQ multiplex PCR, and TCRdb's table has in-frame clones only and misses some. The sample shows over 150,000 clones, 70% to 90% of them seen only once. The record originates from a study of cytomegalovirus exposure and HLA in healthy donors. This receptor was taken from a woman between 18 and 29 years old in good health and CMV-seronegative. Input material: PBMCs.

The DNA for the CDR3 is TGTGCCAGCAGCCCAGGGACAGAAACCTACGAGCAGTACTTC. Protein product: CASSPGTETYEQYF. The rearrangement links TRBV9 to TRBJ2-7, with 7 bases lining up with TRBD1. With V trimmed by 4 bases and J by 2 bases, 6 bases remained unmatched. CDR3 length: 14 residues. Germline values: CDR1 SGDLS, CDR2 YYNGEE.